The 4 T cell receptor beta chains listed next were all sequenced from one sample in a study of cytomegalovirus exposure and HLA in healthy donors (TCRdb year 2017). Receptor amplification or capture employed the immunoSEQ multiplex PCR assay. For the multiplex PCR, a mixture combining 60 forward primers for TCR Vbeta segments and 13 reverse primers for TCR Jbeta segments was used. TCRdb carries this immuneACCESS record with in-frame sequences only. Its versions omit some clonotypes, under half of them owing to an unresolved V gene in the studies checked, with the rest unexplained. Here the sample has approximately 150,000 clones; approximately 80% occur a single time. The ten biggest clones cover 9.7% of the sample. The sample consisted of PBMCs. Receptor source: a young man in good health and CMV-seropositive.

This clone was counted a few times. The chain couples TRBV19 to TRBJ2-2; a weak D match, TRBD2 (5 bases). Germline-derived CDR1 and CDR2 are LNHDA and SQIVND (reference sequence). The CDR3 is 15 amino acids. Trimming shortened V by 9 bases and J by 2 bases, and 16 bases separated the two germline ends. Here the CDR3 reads CASTTSMLNTGELFF. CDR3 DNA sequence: TGTGCCAGCACAACTAGTATGCTCAACACCGGGGAGCTGTTTTTT.

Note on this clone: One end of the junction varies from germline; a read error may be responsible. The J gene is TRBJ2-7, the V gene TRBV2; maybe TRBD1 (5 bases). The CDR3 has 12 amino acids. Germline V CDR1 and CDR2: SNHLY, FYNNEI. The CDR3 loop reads CANSGRVSEQYF. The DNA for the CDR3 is TGTGCCAACAGTGGCAGGGTATCCGAGCAGTACTTC.

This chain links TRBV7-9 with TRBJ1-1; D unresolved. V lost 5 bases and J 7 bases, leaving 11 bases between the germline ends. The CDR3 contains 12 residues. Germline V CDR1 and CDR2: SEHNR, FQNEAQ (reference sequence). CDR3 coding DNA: TGTGCCAGCAGCCTTGCCGGTAATGAAGCTTTCTTT. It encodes CASSLAGNEAFF.

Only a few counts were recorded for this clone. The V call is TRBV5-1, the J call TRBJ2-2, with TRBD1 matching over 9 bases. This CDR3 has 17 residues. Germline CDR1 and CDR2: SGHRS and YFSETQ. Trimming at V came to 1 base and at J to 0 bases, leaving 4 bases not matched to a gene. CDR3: CASSLFGTGTNTGELFF. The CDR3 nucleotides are TGCGCCAGCAGCTTGTTTGGGACAGGGACGAACACCGGGGAGCTGTTTTTT.